This entry lists 23 T cell receptor beta chains sequenced from one sample in a study of shared clonotypes between healthy human individuals. The method was immunoSEQ multiplex PCR; TCRdb's version includes in-frame clones alone and lacks a portion of them. The sample lists approximately 1,000,000 clones, around 77% occurring once. Material: memory CD4+ T cells from PBMCs. Subset reported: CD45RA-negative fraction. The receptor source for this set is a man aged 18 to 30 in good health. Some clones in this sample may be carry-over from other donors' samples.

This sequence joins TRBV11-1 and TRBJ1-1; D is unresolved. From germline, CDR1 is SGHAT and CDR2 FQDESV (reference sequence). Trimming pared 5 bases from V and 4 bases from J, leaving 23 bases between. CDR3 length: 17 amino acids. The CDR3 sequence is CASSPPRTYSLFTEAFF. Written as DNA, the CDR3 is TGTGCCAGCAGCCCGCCCCGTACGTACTCCTTGTTCACTGAAGCTTTCTTT.

The chain links TRBV10-1 to TRBJ1-5, with 7 bases that match TRBD1. CDR1 and CDR2 (germline): WNHNN, SYGVQD (reference sequence). Germline trimming cut 7 bases from V and 6 bases from J; bases unmatched to any gene: 9. This CDR3 is 14 amino acids long. The CDR3 DNA sequence: TGCGCCAGCATACATCGGCAGGGGGGTCAGCCCCAGCATTTT. Its translation is CASIHRQGGQPQHF.

This clone was observed a single time. The genes are TRBV6-1 and TRBJ1-2; D might be TRBD1 (6 bases). The germline V gene has CDR1 MNHNS and CDR2 SASEGT. The V and J ends lost 5 bases and 8 bases respectively, with 15 bases between them. The CDR3 is 13 amino acids. The CDR3 DNA is TGTGCCAGCAGTCCAACAGGGCGTAGGGGCTACACCTTC. This gives the protein CASSPTGRRGYTF.

The genes are TRBV5-1 and TRBJ2-3; D might be TRBD2 (6 bases). This CDR3 region has 16 residues. The ends were cut back, 2 bases at V and 4 bases at J, with 17 bases in the middle. CDR1 SGHRS and CDR2 YFSETQ come from the germline V gene. The CDR3 DNA is TGCGCCAGCAGCTTACCGGGACTTCGTTCCTCAGATACGCAGTATTTT. Its protein product is CASSLPGLRSSDTQYF.

The rearrangement joins TRBV18 to TRBJ1-2; D remains unclear. V dropped 3 bases and J dropped 4 bases, with 12 bases sitting between them. The length of the CDR3 is 14 residues. Germline CDR1 is KGHSH and CDR2 is LQKENI. The DNA for the CDR3 is TGTGCCAGCTCACCCCTAGGGCAGACCTATGGCTACACCTTC. Its translation is CASSPLGQTYGYTF.

The chain has TRBV5-4 and TRBJ2-2; 8 bases are a match to TRBD2. The CDR3 has 16 residues. Germline values: CDR1 SGHNT, CDR2 YYREEE (reference sequence). V lost 5 bases, J lost 2 bases, and 8 bases stayed unmatched. In DNA form, the CDR3 reads TGTGCCAGCAGATCACAAGCGGGAGCTAACACCGGGGAGCTGTTTTTT. It yields the protein CASRSQAGANTGELFF.

The J gene is TRBJ1-5, the V gene TRBV10-2; TRBD1 agrees at 10 bases. Germline V gene data show CDR1 as WSHSY and CDR2 as SAAADI. V lost 2 bases to trimming and J lost 5 bases; unmatched junction nucleotides: 6. The CDR3 sequence is 16 residues long. The CDR3 reads CASSETGTGDDQPQHF. The CDR3 DNA reads TGCGCCAGCAGTGAGACGGGGACAGGGGACGATCAGCCCCAGCATTTT.

The rearrangement joins TRBV29-1 to TRBJ2-7; 7 nucleotides agree with TRBD2. This CDR3 is 14 amino acids long. Germline CDR1 reads SQVTM; CDR2 reads ANQGSEA. Losses at the gene ends were 4 bases for V and 5 bases for J; bases not matched to a gene: 11. CDR3 sequence: CSVVVGGPKNEQYF. The CDR3 coding sequence is TGCAGCGTTGTGGTGGGAGGGCCGAAAAACGAGCAGTACTTC.

The rearrangement uses TRBV7-3 and TRBJ2-7; 7 positions agree with TRBD1. Germline lookup yields CDR1 SGHTA and CDR2 FQGTGA. With V trimmed by 6 bases and J by 6 bases, 8 bases remained unmatched. The CDR3 loop spans 13 amino acids. The CDR3: CASRRQGNGEQYF. CDR3 DNA: TGTGCCAGCAGGAGACAGGGAAACGGCGAGCAGTACTTC.

In this sample, this clone turned up a few times. This chain joins TRBV7-9 and TRBJ1-2, with 8 nucleotides matching TRBD1. This CDR3 comprises 13 residues. Losses at the gene ends were 1 base for V and 12 bases for J; bases not matched to a gene: 7. Germline CDR1 SEHNR, CDR2 FQNEAQ (reference sequence). CDR3 bases: TGTGCCAGCAGCTTAGGGGGACAGGCAATCCACACCTTC. It is translated as CASSLGGQAIHTF.

This sequence joins TRBV7-9 and TRBJ2-7; D is unclear. Germline lookup yields CDR1 SEHNR and CDR2 FQNEAQ (reference sequence). This CDR3 region has 13 residues. V dropped 3 bases and J dropped 0 bases, with 6 bases sitting between them. CDR3 bases: TGTGCCAGCAGCTTTTCTTCCTCCTACGAGCAGTACTTC. It is translated as CASSFSSSYEQYF.

A few counts support this clone. This rearrangement joins TRBV19 to TRBJ2-5; D possibly corresponds to TRBD2 (6 bases). CDR3 size: 13 residues. Germline V gene data show CDR1 as LNHDA and CDR2 as SQIVND (reference sequence). The DNA for the CDR3 is TGTGCTTCTCAATGGGCAGGAGGGGAGACCCAGTACTTC. Its protein is CASQWAGGETQYF.

The J gene is TRBJ1-3, the V gene TRBV4-2, with 10 bases lining up with TRBD1. This CDR3 spans 17 amino acids. Germline CDR1 and CDR2: LGHNA and YNFKEQ. Trimming at V came to 4 bases and at J to 3 bases, leaving 9 bases not matched to a gene. For the CDR3, the DNA is TGTGCCAGCAGCCGAGCTAGACAGGGGGCATTTGGAAACACCATATATTTT. It codes for CASSRARQGAFGNTIYF.

Note on this clone: Being one base from a much bigger clone, this may be a read error. This chain uses TRBV30 with TRBJ1-5; D may be TRBD1 (5 bases). This CDR3 has 15 residues. Germline lookup yields CDR1 GTSNPN and CDR2 SVGIG (reference sequence). V shed 7 bases and J shed 7 bases, with 23 bases lying between them. The CDR3 sequence is CALTSPTWRGQPQHF. The CDR3 DNA reads TGTGCCTTGACTTCCCCGACTTGGAGGGGCCAGCCCCAGCATTTT.

The rearrangement uses TRBV25-1 and TRBJ2-2; D is unresolved. Deletions cut 6 bases from V and 1 base from J, with 12 bases between. Germline V gene data show CDR1 as MGHDK and CDR2 as SYGVNS. The CDR3 has 15 residues. This chain's CDR3 is CASSSPLGNTGELFF. The CDR3 bases are TGTGCCAGCAGCTCGCCCCTTGGGAACACCGGGGAGCTGTTTTTT.

The chain has TRBV9 and TRBJ2-3; a possible D gene is TRBD2 (5 bases). Germline CDR1 and CDR2: SGDLS and YYNGEE. This CDR3 spans 14 amino acids. Trimming removed 0 bases from V and 3 bases from J, with 8 bases in between. The CDR3 spells CASSVASRTDTQYF. The DNA of the CDR3 is TGTGCCAGCAGCGTAGCTAGCCGAACAGATACGCAGTATTTT.

The chain uses TRBV11-2 and TRBJ1-1; the D gene is possibly TRBD1 (6 bases). The V end lost 2 bases, the J end lost 5 bases, and 15 bases lay between the germline ends. Germline loops: CDR1 SGHAT, CDR2 FQNNGV. CDR3 length: 15 residues. CDR3 region: CASSLKRQGLTEAFF. The CDR3 DNA sequence: TGTGCCAGCAGCTTAAAACGGCAGGGGTTGACTGAAGCTTTCTTT.

The J gene is TRBJ1-2, the V gene TRBV6-5, with D possibly TRBD1 on 5 matching bases. The CDR3 contains 16 residues. CDR1 is MNHEY, CDR2 SVGAGI, per germline. The ends were cut back, 0 bases at V and 6 bases at J, with 17 bases in the middle. The CDR3: CASSYSGGGVRNGYTF. CDR3 sequence (DNA): TGTGCCAGCAGTTACTCTGGTGGAGGGGTTCGTAATGGCTACACCTTC.

The chain couples TRBV18 to TRBJ2-6; 8 bases map to TRBD1. V was pared by 8 bases and J by 0 bases, with 9 bases of the junction left unmatched. There are 17 residues in the CDR3. Germline CDR1 and CDR2: KGHSH and LQKENI. The CDR3 coding sequence is TGTGCCAGCGCGGTACAGGGGGTCAGCTCTGGGGCCAACGTCCTGACTTTC. Amino acid sequence: CASAVQGVSSGANVLTF. The complete variable domain, with remaining parts taken from reference TRBV18 and TRBJ2-6, reads NAGVMQNPRHLVRRRGQEARLRCSPMKGHSHVYWYRQLPEEGLKFMVYLQKENIIDESGMPKERFSAEFPKEGPSILRIQQVVRGDSAAYFCASAVQGVSSGANVLTFGAGSRLTVL.

On this clone itself: One end of the junction is discordant with germline, which a read error may explain. V is TRBV6-1 and J is TRBJ2-1; 10 positions match TRBD1. This CDR3 contains 16 residues. The germline V gene has CDR1 MNHNS and CDR2 SASEGT. CDR3 coding DNA: TGTGCCAGCAGTAAAGCCGGGACAGGGGAGATGTTGGAGCAGTTCTTC. Translated, it gives CASSKAGTGEMLEQFF.

The rearrangement uses TRBV5-1 and TRBJ2-5, with a possible D match to TRBD2 (6 bases). Germline CDR1 SGHRS, CDR2 YFSETQ. The CDR3 contains 18 residues. Deletions cut 3 bases from V and 2 bases from J, with 23 bases between. The CDR3 sequence is CASSSGSTQGGGQETQYF. Here the CDR3 DNA reads TGCGCCAGCAGCTCTGGTTCCACCCAGGGAGGAGGTCAAGAGACCCAGTACTTC. Variable domain in full (rest from reference TRBV5-1 and TRBJ2-5): KAGVTQTPRYLIKTRGQQVTLSCSPISGHRSVSWYQQTPGQGLQFLFEYFSETQRNKGNFPGRFSGRQFSNSRSEMNVSTLELGDSALYLCASSSGSTQGGGQETQYFGPGTRLLVL.

The chain recombines TRBV10-3 with TRBJ2-6; TRBD1 matches at 9 bases. The germline gives CDR1 ENHRY, CDR2 SYGVKD. Unmatched junction bases numbered 6, after V lost 8 bases and J lost 1 base. This CDR3 has 16 residues. The DNA of the CDR3 is TGTGCCATCGGAGGGACAGGGTGGTCTGGGGCCAACGTCCTGACTTTC. This encodes CAIGGTGWSGANVLTF.

This clone occurred a few times. The rearrangement joins TRBV6-5 to TRBJ2-5; D is undetermined. The J call is in doubt because the DNA end fits TRBJ2-7 better. Looked up from germline, CDR1 is MNHEY and CDR2 is SVGAGI. The CDR3 runs to 15 residues. CDR3 nucleotides: TGTGCCAGCAGTTACTCCCCGGCGAAGTCCTACGAGCAGTACTTC. Translation gives CASSYSPAKSYEQYF.